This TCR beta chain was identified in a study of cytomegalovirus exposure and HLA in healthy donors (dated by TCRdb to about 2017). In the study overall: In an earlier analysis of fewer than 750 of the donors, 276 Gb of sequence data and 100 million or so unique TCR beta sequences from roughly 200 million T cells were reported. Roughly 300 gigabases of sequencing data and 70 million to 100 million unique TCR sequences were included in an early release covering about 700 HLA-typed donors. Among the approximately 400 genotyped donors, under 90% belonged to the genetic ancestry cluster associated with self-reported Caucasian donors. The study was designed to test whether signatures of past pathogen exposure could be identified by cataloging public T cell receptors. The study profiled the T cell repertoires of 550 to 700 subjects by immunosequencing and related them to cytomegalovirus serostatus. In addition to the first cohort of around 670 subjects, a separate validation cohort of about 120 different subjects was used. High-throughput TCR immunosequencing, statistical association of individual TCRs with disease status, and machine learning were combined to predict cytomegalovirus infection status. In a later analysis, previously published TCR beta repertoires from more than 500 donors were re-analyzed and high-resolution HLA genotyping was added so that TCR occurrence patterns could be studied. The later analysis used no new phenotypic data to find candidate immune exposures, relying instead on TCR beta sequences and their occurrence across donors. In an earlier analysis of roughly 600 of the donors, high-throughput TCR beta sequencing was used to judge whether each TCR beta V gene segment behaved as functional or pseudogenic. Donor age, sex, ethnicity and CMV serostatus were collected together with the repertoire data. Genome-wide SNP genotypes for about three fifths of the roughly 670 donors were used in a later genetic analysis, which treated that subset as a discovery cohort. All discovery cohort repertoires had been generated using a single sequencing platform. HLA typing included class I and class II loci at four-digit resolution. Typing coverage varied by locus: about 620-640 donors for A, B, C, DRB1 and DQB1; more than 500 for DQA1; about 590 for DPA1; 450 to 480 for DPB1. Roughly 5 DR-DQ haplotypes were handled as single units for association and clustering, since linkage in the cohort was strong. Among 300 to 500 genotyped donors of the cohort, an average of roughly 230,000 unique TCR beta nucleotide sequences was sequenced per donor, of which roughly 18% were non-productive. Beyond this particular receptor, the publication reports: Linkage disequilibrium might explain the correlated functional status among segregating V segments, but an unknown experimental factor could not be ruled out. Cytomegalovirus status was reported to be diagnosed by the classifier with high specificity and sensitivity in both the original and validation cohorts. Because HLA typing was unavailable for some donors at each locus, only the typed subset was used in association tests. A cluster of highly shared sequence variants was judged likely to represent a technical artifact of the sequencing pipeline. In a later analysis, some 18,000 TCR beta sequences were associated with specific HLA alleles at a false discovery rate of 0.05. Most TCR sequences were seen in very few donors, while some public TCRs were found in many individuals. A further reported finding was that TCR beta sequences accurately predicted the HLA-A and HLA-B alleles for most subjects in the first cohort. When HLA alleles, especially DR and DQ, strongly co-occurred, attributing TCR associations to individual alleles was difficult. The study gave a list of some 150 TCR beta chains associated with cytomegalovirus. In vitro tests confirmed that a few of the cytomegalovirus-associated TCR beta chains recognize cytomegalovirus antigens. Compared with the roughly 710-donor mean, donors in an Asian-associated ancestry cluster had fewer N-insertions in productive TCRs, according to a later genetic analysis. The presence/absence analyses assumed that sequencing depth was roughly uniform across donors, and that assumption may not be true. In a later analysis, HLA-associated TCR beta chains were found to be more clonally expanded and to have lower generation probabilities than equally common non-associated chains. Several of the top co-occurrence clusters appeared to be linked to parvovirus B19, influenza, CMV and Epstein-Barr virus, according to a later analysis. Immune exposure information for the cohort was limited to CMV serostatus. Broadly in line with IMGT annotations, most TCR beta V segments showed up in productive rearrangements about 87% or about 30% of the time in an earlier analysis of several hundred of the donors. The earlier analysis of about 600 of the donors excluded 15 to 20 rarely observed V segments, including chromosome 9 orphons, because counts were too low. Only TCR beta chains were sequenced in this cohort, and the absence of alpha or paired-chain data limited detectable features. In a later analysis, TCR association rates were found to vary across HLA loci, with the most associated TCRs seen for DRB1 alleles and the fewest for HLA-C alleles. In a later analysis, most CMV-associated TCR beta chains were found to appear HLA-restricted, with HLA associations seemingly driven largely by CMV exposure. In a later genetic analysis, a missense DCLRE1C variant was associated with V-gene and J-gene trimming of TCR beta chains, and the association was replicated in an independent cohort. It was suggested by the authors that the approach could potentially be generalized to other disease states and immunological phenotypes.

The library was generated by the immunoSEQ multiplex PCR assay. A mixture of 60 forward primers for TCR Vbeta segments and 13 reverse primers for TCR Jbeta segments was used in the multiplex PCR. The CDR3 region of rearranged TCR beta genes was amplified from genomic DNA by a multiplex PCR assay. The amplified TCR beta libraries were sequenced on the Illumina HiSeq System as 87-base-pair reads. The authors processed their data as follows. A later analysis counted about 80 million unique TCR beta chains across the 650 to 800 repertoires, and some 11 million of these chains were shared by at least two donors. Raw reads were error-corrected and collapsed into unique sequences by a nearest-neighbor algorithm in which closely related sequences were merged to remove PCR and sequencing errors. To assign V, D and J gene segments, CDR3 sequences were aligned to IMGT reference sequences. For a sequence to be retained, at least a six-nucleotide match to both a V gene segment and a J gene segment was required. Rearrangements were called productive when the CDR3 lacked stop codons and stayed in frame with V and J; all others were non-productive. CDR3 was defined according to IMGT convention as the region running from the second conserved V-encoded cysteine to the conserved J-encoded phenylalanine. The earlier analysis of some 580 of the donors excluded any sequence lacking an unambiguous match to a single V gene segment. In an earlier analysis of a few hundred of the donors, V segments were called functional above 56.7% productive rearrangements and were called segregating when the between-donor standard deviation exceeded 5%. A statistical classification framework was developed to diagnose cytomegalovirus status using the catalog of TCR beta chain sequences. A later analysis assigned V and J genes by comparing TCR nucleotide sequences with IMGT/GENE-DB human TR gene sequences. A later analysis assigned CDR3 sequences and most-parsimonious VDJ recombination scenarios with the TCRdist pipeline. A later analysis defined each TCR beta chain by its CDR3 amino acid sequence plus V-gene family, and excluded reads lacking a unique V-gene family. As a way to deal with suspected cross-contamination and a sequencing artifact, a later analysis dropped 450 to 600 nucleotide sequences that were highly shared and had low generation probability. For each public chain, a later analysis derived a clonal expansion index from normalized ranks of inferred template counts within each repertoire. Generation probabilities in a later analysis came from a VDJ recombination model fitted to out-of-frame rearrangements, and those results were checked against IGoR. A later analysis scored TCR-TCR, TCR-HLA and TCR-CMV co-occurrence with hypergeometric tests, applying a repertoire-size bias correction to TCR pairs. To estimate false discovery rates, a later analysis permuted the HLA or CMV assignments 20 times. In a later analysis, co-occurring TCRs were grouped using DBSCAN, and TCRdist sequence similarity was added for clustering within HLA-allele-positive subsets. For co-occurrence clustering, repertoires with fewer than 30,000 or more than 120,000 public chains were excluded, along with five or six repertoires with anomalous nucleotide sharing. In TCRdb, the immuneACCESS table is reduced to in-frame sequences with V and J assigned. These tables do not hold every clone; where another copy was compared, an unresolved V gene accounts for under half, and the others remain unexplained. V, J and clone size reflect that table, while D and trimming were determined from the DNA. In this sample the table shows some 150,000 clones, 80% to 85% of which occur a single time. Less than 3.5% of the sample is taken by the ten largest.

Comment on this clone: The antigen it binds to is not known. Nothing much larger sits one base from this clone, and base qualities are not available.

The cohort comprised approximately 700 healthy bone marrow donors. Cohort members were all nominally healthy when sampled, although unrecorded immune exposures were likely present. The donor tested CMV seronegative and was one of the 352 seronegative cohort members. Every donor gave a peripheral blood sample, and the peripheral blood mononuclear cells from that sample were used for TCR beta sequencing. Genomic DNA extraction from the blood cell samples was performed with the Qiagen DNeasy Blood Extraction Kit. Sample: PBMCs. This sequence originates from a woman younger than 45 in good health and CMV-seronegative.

The CDR3 in this case is CSAGAGGTDTQYF. The base sequence is TGCAGCGCGGGAGCGGGGGGCACAGATACGCAGTATTTT. The rearrangement combines TRBV29-1 with TRBJ2-3; 8 middle bases align to TRBD2. CDR3 length: 13 amino acids, cysteine to phenylalanine. Solely the CDR3 DNA is kept, with 39 bases framed from the first base. At the junction V is shortened by 7 bases and J by 1 base; bases outside the gene matches: 4. Based on the germline V gene, the CDR1 and CDR2 sequences are SQVTM and ANQGSEA.